This T cell receptor beta chain comes out of a study of control samples from healthy donors and cancer patients (dated by TCRdb to 2018 to 2021). Counted from cysteine to phenylalanine, this CDR3 has 15 amino acids. The retained sequence is limited to the CDR3, 45 bases, with the frame set at the first base. V is cut back by 6 bases and J by 4 bases, with 9 bases in the junction unmatched. In the germline V gene, CDR1 corresponds to MNHEY and CDR2 to SVGEGT. This clone was observed once. Its antigen is unknown. Base-call qualities are not available, and no considerably larger clone is one nucleotide away. The method was the immunoSEQ multiplex PCR assay. The source is immuneACCESS, and TCRdb retained only in-frame sequences with V and J called. Part of the clones is not carried over; for the studies checked, unresolved V genes explain less than half of this, and the remainder is unexplained. Across this sample there are roughly 180,000 clones, with about 91% seen only once. About 2% of the sample is taken by the ten largest.

The sequenced material came from blood. This receptor chain uses TRBV6-2 or TRBV6-3 and TRBJ2-1; TRBD2 fits 7 bases in the junction. The clonotype was recovered from a woman between 40 and 55 years old in good health. The DNA is TGTGCCAGCAGCACTGTTGGGCGGGGGTACAATGAGCAGTTCTTC. Translation gives CASSTVGRGYNEQFF.